Presented here are 21 T cell receptor beta chains from one specimen sequenced in a study of spatial heterogeneity in lung cancer. The time point is: blood at routine non-recurrence follow-up after resection. TCRdb ran MiXCR on the 5' RACE reads and lists one entry per CDR3 protein. The repertoire consists of over 85,000 distinct CDR3 sequences, with approximately 19% occurring once and the leading ten covering around a fifth. The input for sequencing was PBMCs, taken at follow-up. The source is a male donor with early-stage non-small cell lung cancer.

The chain recombines TRBV27 with TRBJ1-2; no definite D call. CDR1 is MNHEY, CDR2 SMNVEV, per germline (reference sequence). V lost 1 base and J lost 3, with 12 bases in between. This CDR3 has 15 amino acids. The CDR3 here is CASSLYSPSDYGYTF. For the CDR3, the DNA is TGTGCCAGCAGTTTATACTCTCCTTCTGACTATGGCTACACCTTC.

The gene calls are TRBV20-1 and TRBJ2-7; 14 nucleotides agree with TRBD2. V lost 5 bases to trimming and J lost 4 bases; unmatched junction nucleotides: 1. CDR3 length equals 13 residues. CDR1 and CDR2 from the germline V gene are DFQATT and SNEGSKA (reference sequence). For the CDR3, the DNA is TGCAGTGCTCGGACTAGCGGGAGGTACGAGCAGTACTTC. Translated, it gives CSARTSGRYEQYF.

The chain employs TRBV2 and TRBJ1-6, with D possibly TRBD1 on 6 matching bases. V was trimmed by 6 bases and J by 0 bases, leaving 12 bases between them. CDR3 size: 16 residues. CDR1 and CDR2 (germline): SNHLY, FYNNEI. The CDR3 region is CASSDGQSSYNSPLHF. CDR3 DNA: TGTGCCAGCAGCGATGGACAGAGCTCCTATAATTCACCCCTCCACTTT.

This clonotype was counted a few times. The chain carries TRBV6-5 and TRBJ2-3; 8 bases map to TRBD2. The germline V gene encodes CDR1 MNHEY and CDR2 SVGAGI. The CDR3 sequence is 16 residues long. V shed 2 bases and J 4 bases; nucleotides not matched to a gene: 8. CDR3 coding DNA: TGTGCCAGCAGTTACGGGTTCCGGGGGGGCGCAGATACGCAGTATTTT. Its protein product is CASSYGFRGGADTQYF.

This clonotype was found many times. CDR3 bases: TGTGCCAGCAGAGACCTAGCGGGAGCAGATACGCAGTATTTT. Residues: CASRDLAGADTQYF. This chain uses TRBV12-3 or TRBV12-4 with TRBJ2-3; 10 bases match TRBD2. The CDR3 runs 14 residues. Trimming cost V 6 bases and J 4 bases; bases outside gene matches: 4.

This clonotype came up many times. The gene calls are TRBV15 and TRBJ2-6, with 12 bases matching TRBD1. CDR3 length: 18 amino acids. The ends lost 0 bases at V and 0 bases at J; junction bases unmatched: 0. Germline values: CDR1 LNHNV, CDR2 YYDKDF (reference sequence). In nucleotides, the CDR3 is TGTGCCACCAGCAGAGAGGGACAGGGGGCCTCTGGGGCCAACGTCCTGACTTTC. It translates to CATSREGQGASGANVLTF.

The genes are TRBV20-1 and TRBJ1-6; 12 positions agree with TRBD1. The V and J ends lost 0 bases and 6 bases, in that order; junction bases with no gene match: 6. Germline V gene lookup returns CDR1 DFQATT and CDR2 SNEGSKA (reference sequence). This CDR3 contains 17 residues. CDR3 sequence reads: CSARDRGQGAFNSPLHF. The CDR3 coding sequence is TGCAGTGCTAGAGATCGGGGACAGGGGGCTTTTAATTCACCCCTCCACTTT.

The V call is TRBV7-9, the J call TRBJ1-4, with 9 bases identical to TRBD1. Germline V gives CDR1 SEHNR, CDR2 FQNEAQ (reference sequence). This CDR3 is built from 15 residues. V gave up 2 bases and J gave up 8 bases; unmatched junction bases: 6. The CDR3 DNA is TGTGCCAGCAGCTTAAGGGGACAGGGATCCGAAAAACTGTTTTTT. Encoded protein: CASSLRGQGSEKLFF.

The V call is TRBV10-3, the J call TRBJ2-5; TRBD1 agrees at 8 bases. The V gene's germline CDR1 is ENHRY and CDR2 SYGVKD. The CDR3 is made up of 15 amino acids. Trimming took 2 bases from V and 5 from J; bases not matched to a gene: 7. As DNA, the CDR3 is TGTGCCATCAGTGAGCTCCAGGGGGCACGGGAGACCCAGTACTTC. It encodes CAISELQGARETQYF.

The chain links TRBV6-5 to TRBJ1-5; the D is unclear. V lost 6 bases to trimming and J lost 6 bases, with 15 bases between them. The CDR3 loop spans 14 amino acids. Germline lookup yields CDR1 MNHEY and CDR2 SVGAGI. The chain's CDR3 is CASSRVGSTQPQHF. CDR3 bases: TGTGCCAGCAGCCGGGTCGGGTCGACTCAGCCCCAGCATTTT.

This clonotype was seen only a few times. The chain carries TRBV20-1 and TRBJ1-1; no firm D call. The CDR3 contains 15 residues. The V and J ends lost 3 bases and 6 bases respectively, with 20 bases between them. Germline V gene lookup returns CDR1 DFQATT and CDR2 SNEGSKA (reference sequence). This CDR3 is CSARGRALPNAEAFF. The CDR3 nucleotides read TGCAGTGCTAGGGGCCGGGCCCTCCCCAATGCTGAAGCTTTCTTT.

This clonotype was found many times. The chain combines TRBV4-1 with TRBJ1-5; no firm D call. The germline gives CDR1 MGHRA, CDR2 YSYEKL. Deletions cut 0 bases from V and 4 bases from J, with 13 bases between. This CDR3 has 16 amino acids. This chain's CDR3 is CASSQDWFTGNQPQHF. The CDR3 DNA reads as TGCGCCAGCAGCCAAGATTGGTTCACCGGTAATCAGCCCCAGCATTTT.

This clonotype was picked up many times. This sequence joins TRBV5-6 and TRBJ1-1, with D possibly TRBD1 on 5 matching bases. The germline V gene encodes CDR1 SGHDT and CDR2 YYEEEE. The CDR3 spans 15 residues. V lost 1 base and J 2 bases, leaving 12 bases between the germline ends. CDR3 region: CASSLKGAYNTEAFF. The CDR3 region has the DNA TGTGCCAGCAGCTTGAAAGGGGCCTACAACACTGAAGCTTTCTTT.

This clonotype was seen a few times. One end of the junction does not line up with germline, which may come from a read error. The V call is TRBV6-5, the J call TRBJ1-3; D remains unclear. The germline V gene has CDR1 MNHEY and CDR2 SVGAGI. This CDR3 comprises 12 residues. The CDR3: CASKPTGNTIYF. The DNA of the CDR3 is TGTGCCAGCAAACCTACTGGGAACACCATATATTTT.

There are a few counts of this clonotype. The chain uses TRBV2 and TRBJ2-4, with D hard to call. V was clipped by 6 bases and J by 7 bases, with 10 bases between them. Per germline, CDR1 SNHLY and CDR2 FYNNEI. CDR3 size: 12 residues. The CDR3 sequence: CASSRERNIQYF. The CDR3 nucleotides are TGTGCCAGCAGCCGAGAGAGGAACATTCAGTACTTC.

The chain joins TRBV20-1 to TRBJ2-5; D is uncertain. CDR1 and CDR2 (germline): DFQATT, SNEGSKA (reference sequence). V was clipped by 6 bases and J by 3 bases, with 20 bases between them. This CDR3 has 15 amino acids. The CDR3 is CSAILAIVGKETQYF. Here the CDR3 DNA reads TGCAGTGCCATATTAGCAATAGTAGGAAAAGAGACCCAGTACTTC.

The CDR3 sequence: CSARGGERPYNSPLHF. CDR3 sequence (DNA): TGCAGTGCCCGAGGCGGGGAGAGACCCTATAATTCACCCCTCCACTTT. The chain recombines TRBV20-1 with TRBJ1-6; D is unclear. The CDR3 is 16 residues long. V shed 6 bases and J shed 2 bases, with 17 bases lying between them. CDR1 DFQATT and CDR2 SNEGSKA come from the germline V gene (reference sequence).

The gene calls are TRBV18 and TRBJ2-2, with D possibly TRBD1 on 6 matching bases. The CDR3 contains 15 residues. Trimming left V 3 bases short and J 4 bases short, with 12 bases between. Per the germline V gene, CDR1 is KGHSH and CDR2 is LQKENI. CDR3 nucleotides: TGTGCCAGCTCACCTAGGGACATAGCCACCGGGGAGCTGTTTTTT. Translation: CASSPRDIATGELFF.

CDR3 in DNA: TGCAGTGCTTGGGATTACGATAGGACGTACAATGAGCAGTTCTTC. Translating gives CSAWDYDRTYNEQFF. V is TRBV20-1 and J is TRBJ2-1; D uncertain. The CDR3 sequence is 15 residues long. V was trimmed by 5 bases and J by 4 bases, leaving 18 bases between them. Germline-derived CDR1 and CDR2 are DFQATT and SNEGSKA (reference sequence).

This chain links TRBV20-1 with TRBJ2-7; the D gene is possibly TRBD1 (6 bases). Germline V gene data show CDR1 as DFQATT and CDR2 as SNEGSKA (reference sequence). This CDR3 contains 15 residues. V lost 4 bases to trimming and J lost 6 bases, with 22 bases between them. Here the CDR3 reads CSAIRTAGPTSEQYF. The CDR3 DNA sequence: TGCAGTGCTATCAGGACAGCCGGCCCTACTAGCGAGCAGTACTTC.

The chain uses TRBV6-1 and TRBJ1-1, with TRBD1 matching 8 bases. The V gene end was trimmed by 10 bases and the J gene end by 3 bases; junction bases not matched to a gene: 4. Germline V gene lookup returns CDR1 MNHNS and CDR2 SASEGT. The CDR3 runs 12 residues. For the CDR3, the DNA is TGTGCCATACAGGGGGACTACACTGAAGCTTTCTTT. Protein product: CAIQGDYTEAFF.